This T cell receptor beta chain was observed in a study of blood T cell repertoires in COVID-19. Only in-frame clones appear in the TCRdb table, and some are missing; sequencing was by immunoSEQ multiplex PCR. The repertoire holds about 69,000 clones, with about four fifths as singletons. This clone appeared once. In Seattle, patients joined the study during active infection and were tracked longitudinally. J lost 4 bases, V lost 6 bases, and 12 bases had no gene match. Germline CDR1 reads LGHNA; CDR2 reads YNFKEQ. The CDR3 is 18 amino acids. This sequence joins TRBV4-2 and TRBJ2-1; 13 bases are a match to TRBD2. This receptor was obtained from a man aged 45-65 years with COVID-19, enrolled during active disease. Sequencing was done on a sample of peripheral blood. CDR3: CASSLTGTSGVWYNEQFF. The DNA of the CDR3 is TGTGCCAGCAGTCTGACCGGGACTAGCGGGGTCTGGTACAATGAGCAGTTCTTC.